One T cell receptor (beta chain) is described in this entry. Its specificity is not known. This sample is drawn from a study of cytomegalovirus exposure and HLA in healthy donors. On the study more broadly: Earlier, almost 120 million unique TCR beta sequences were recovered from roughly 170 million T cells by an analysis. Study-level points and caveats: Indistinguishability led to the exclusion of some V segments, TRBV6-2 and TRBV6-3 included.

This CDR3 region has 15 residues. Germline CDR1 is SGDLS and CDR2 is YYNGEE. Deletions cut 0 bases from V and 2 bases from J, with 12 bases between. 13 Jbeta primers and 60 Vbeta primers were used for the PCR. Data came from immunoSEQ multiplex PCR; TCRdb stores just in-frame clones and leaves some out. This sample's table has more than 50,000 clones. Sequenced: PBMCs. The clonotype was recovered from a woman aged 40-49 years in good health and CMV-seronegative. This rearrangement joins TRBV9 to TRBJ2-7; D may be TRBD1 (5 bases). CDR3 coding DNA: TGTGCCAGCAGCGTAGCGAATATAGGGGCCTACGAGCAGTACTTC. It yields the protein CASSVANIGAYEQYF.